Listed below are T cell receptor beta chains from one sample, sequenced in a study of blood T cells in healthy people across ages. From the 5' RACE reads, TCRdb called clonotypes with MiXCR, one entry per CDR3 protein. Of 1.5 million to 2 million distinct CDR3 sequences listed, 28% are singletons. The sample consisted of blood. The source is a woman under 40 in good health. Both conserved end residues are part of each CDR3. D genes are given only for firm matches. Where a row states a size, it is once, few, many or the class of an expanded clone; other rows omit it.

d_call j_call clone_size v_call cdr3_nt cdr3_aa
NA TRBJ2-4 NA TRBV7-2 TGTGCCAGCAGCCTTCGTCGGGGGATAGCCAAAAACATTCAGTACTTC CASSLRRGIAKNIQYF
NA TRBJ1-2 NA TRBV3-1 TGTGTCAGCAGCCCCGGATCACAGGGAACCTATGGCTACACCTTC CVSSPGSQGTYGYTF
NA TRBJ1-6 few TRBV9 TGTGCCAGCAGCGATAGGGGCTCCTATAATTCACCCCTCCACTTT CASSDRGSYNSPLHF
NA TRBJ2-7 NA TRBV12-3/TRBV12-4 TGTGTCAGCAGTCCCGCCCGTCCGAGCTCCTACGAGCAGTACTTC CVSSPARPSSYEQYF
NA TRBJ2-3 NA TRBV2 TGTGCCAGCAGTGACCCGAAGGGGGACCCGGGGCAAAGCACAGATACGCAGTATTTT CASSDPKGDPGQSTDTQYF
NA TRBJ2-1 many TRBV20-1 TGCAGTGCCAGGAGGCTGAGCTCCTACAATGAGCAGTTCTTC CSARRLSSYNEQFF
NA TRBJ1-2 NA TRBV28 TGTGCCAGCAGTAGCGGGACGGCTAATGGCTACACCTTC CASSSGTANGYTF
TRBD2 TRBJ2-1 few TRBV27 TGTGCCAGCCGGAGGGGAGCGGGAGGGGGCAATGAGCAGTTCTTC CASRRGAGGGNEQFF
NA TRBJ2-7 few TRBV5-5 TGTGCCAGCAGCCTGGGTCTCAGGGCCTGCGAGCAGTACTTC CASSLGLRACEQYF
NA TRBJ2-1 few TRBV6-2/TRBV6-3 TGTGCCACCGGAGGTTTCGCATCTGAGCAGTTCTTC CATGGFASEQFF
NA TRBJ2-6 NA TRBV18 TGTGCCAGCTCGTTAAGACAGGCCCCCTCTGGGGCCAACGTCCTGACTTTC CASSLRQAPSGANVLTF
NA TRBJ2-7 many TRBV10-1 TGCGCCAGCAGTGAGGGGACTGCACATGAGCAGTACTTC CASSEGTAHEQYF
NA TRBJ2-1 few TRBV20-1 TGCAGTGCTAGAGATTCCAGCCCCGATTCGTTCTCCTACAATGAGCAGTTCTTC CSARDSSPDSFSYNEQFF
TRBD1 TRBJ2-7 NA TRBV7-2 TGTGCCGGCAGCCCGGGACAGGTTCACGAGCAGTACTTC CAGSPGQVHEQYF
TRBD1 TRBJ1-2 NA TRBV6-1 TGTGCCAGCAGTGCCAGGACAGGGGTTGGCTACACCTTC CASSARTGVGYTF
NA TRBJ1-2 few TRBV19 TGTGCCAGTAGTATAGACAGAGACAACTATGGCTACACCTTC CASSIDRDNYGYTF
NA TRBJ2-7 few TRBV7-9 TGTGCCAGCAGCCCCCGCGGAGCTACCTACGAGCAGTACTTC CASSPRGATYEQYF
NA TRBJ2-1 NA TRBV12-3/TRBV12-4 TGTGCCAGCTCTCCCAGGGTAAAGTACAATGAGCAGTTCTTC CASSPRVKYNEQFF
NA TRBJ2-6 many TRBV2 TGTGCCAGCAGTGAGAGGCTCTCTGGGGCCAACGTCCTGACTTTC CASSERLSGANVLTF
TRBD1 TRBJ1-5 NA TRBV6-5 TGTGCCAGCAGACCCTTCCCCGACAGGGTCGGTCAGCCCCAGCATTTT CASRPFPDRVGQPQHF
NA TRBJ1-1 NA TRBV29-1 TGCAGCGTTGTGAGGACCCCGAACACTGAAGCTTTCTTT CSVVRTPNTEAFF
NA TRBJ2-1 many TRBV5-6 TGTGCCAGCAGCTTGAAAAGGTCCTACAATGAGCAGTTCTTC CASSLKRSYNEQFF
NA TRBJ1-2 NA TRBV5-1 TGCGCCAGCAGCTCATCGGACAGAGGCTACACCTTC CASSSSDRGYTF
NA TRBJ1-3 NA TRBV7-9 TGTGCCAGCAGCTTATTCGGGGCCCGCTCTGGAAACACCATATATTTT CASSLFGARSGNTIYF
NA TRBJ1-6 NA TRBV12-3/TRBV12-4 TGTGCCAGCAGTCAACCCCCGGGTTCTAATTCACCCCTCCACTTT CASSQPPGSNSPLHF
NA TRBJ2-7 NA TRBV27 TGTGCCACCGCTCTGATTTACTCCTACGAGCAGTACTTC CATALIYSYEQYF
NA TRBJ2-7 NA TRBV2 TGTGCCAGCAGTGAAGGACAGCTTGCCTACGAGCAGTACTTC CASSEGQLAYEQYF
NA TRBJ2-4 few TRBV28 TGTGCCAGCAGTTGGGCTATAAGCAGAAACATTCAGTACTTC CASSWAISRNIQYF
TRBD2 TRBJ2-7 NA TRBV2 TGTGCCAGCAGTGAACTAGCGGGGGGGCCGTACGAGCAGTACTTC CASSELAGGPYEQYF
NA TRBJ1-2 few TRBV7-2 TGTGCCAGCACCTACGGCGGGGGGAACTATGGCTACACCTTC CASTYGGGNYGYTF
NA TRBJ2-2 once TRBV20-1 TGCAGTGCGAGGCCAACTACTTTTAACACCGGGGAGCTGTTTTTT CSARPTTFNTGELFF
TRBD1 TRBJ2-1 NA TRBV7-3 TGTGCCAGCAGCCGTTCAGAAGGGACAGGGAACGATGAGCAGTTCTTC CASSRSEGTGNDEQFF